This record covers a single T cell receptor (beta chain). Antigen: not known. These data belong to a study of beta chain features in type 1 diabetes. Study-wide results and limits: A greater similarity of naive, central memory and Treg TCRB repertoires was seen among patients than among healthy donors. For Type 1 diabetes patients, all four CD4+ subsets carried TCRB CDR3s that were moderately but significantly shorter. Amplification by PCR could prefer shorter templates, with the same effect in patients and controls.

The investigators reverse transcribed all of the isolated RNA, so they sequenced expressed TCRB transcripts. Profiled with immunoSEQ multiplex PCR; TCRdb holds only in-frame clones, not every one. The sample contains over 600,000 clones, approximately 13% of which appear only once. CDR1 and CDR2 from the germline V gene are SGHRS and YFSETQ. V dropped 0 bases and J dropped 0; count of bases not matched to a gene: 3. The CDR3 runs 16 residues. Sequenced: naive CD4+ T cells from blood. This TCR came from a man aged 30-40 years with type 1 diabetes. The rearrangement joins TRBV5-1 to TRBJ2-5, with TRBD1 matching over 9 bases. In DNA, the CDR3 is TGCGCCAGCAGCTTGGGGGACAGGGTGGACCAAGAGACCCAGTACTTC. This translates into CASSLGDRVDQETQYF.